This T cell receptor (beta chain) was identified in a study of identical twins. TCRdb called the 5' RACE reads again in MiXCR, with one record for every CDR3 protein. The data contain approximately 1.8 million distinct CDR3 sequences, less than 40% of them singletons. General study points: Abundant cord blood beta clonotypes carried fewer insertions; memory repertoires showed none.

Notes on this clonotype: Its antigen is still unknown.

Germline V gives CDR1 ENHRY, CDR2 SYGVKD. The CDR3 runs to 14 residues. V lost 0 bases, J lost 5 bases, and 2 bases stayed unmatched. This TCR was recovered from a newborn girl in good health. The sample consisted of cord blood. The V gene is TRBV10-3, the J gene TRBJ2-3, with 7 bases aligning to TRBD1. The CDR3 protein is CAISESPGGDTQYF. The CDR3 nucleotides read TGTGCCATCAGTGAGTCGCCAGGGGGAGATACGCAGTATTTT.